The entry that follows covers one T cell receptor (beta chain) sequence. V was clipped by 5 bases and J by 5 bases; unmatched bases: 3. The CDR3 totals 14 residues. Germline loops: CDR1 LNHDA, CDR2 SQIVND (reference sequence). The data were taken from a study of blood T cell repertoires in COVID-19. Authors' data handling: Reference gene primer amplification in the assay estimated nucleated cell counts. Sequenced by immunoSEQ multiplex PCR; TCRdb stores in-frame clones only, minus some. That table gives V, J and clone size, and the DNA gave D and trimming. The table has about 260,000 clones, roughly nine tenths seen once; the top ten hold about 10%.

The sequencing sample was made of peripheral blood. This sequence joins TRBV19 and TRBJ1-5; 10 nucleotides match TRBD1. This TCR was recovered from a man aged 40-49 years with active or convalescent COVID-19. CDR3 DNA: TGTGCCAGTAGTTTGACAGGGGGCGATCAGCCCCAGCATTTT. Its protein product is CASSLTGGDQPQHF.